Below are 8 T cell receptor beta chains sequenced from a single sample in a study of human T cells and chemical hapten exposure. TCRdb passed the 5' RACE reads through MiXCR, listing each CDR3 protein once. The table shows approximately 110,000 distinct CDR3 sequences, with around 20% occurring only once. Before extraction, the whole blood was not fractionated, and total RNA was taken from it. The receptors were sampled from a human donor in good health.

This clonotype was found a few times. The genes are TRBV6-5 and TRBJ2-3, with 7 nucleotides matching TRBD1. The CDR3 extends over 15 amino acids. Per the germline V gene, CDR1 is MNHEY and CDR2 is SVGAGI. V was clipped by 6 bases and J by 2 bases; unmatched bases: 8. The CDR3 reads CASRPTGSSTDTQYF. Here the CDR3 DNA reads TGTGCCAGCAGGCCGACAGGGTCTTCCACAGATACGCAGTATTTT.

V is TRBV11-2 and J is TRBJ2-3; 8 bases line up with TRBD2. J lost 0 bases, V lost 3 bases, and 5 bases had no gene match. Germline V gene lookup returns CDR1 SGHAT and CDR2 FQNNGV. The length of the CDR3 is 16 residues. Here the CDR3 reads CASSFTSGSSTDTQYF. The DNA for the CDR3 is TGTGCCAGCAGCTTTACTAGCGGTTCTAGCACAGATACGCAGTATTTT.

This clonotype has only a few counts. The CDR3 protein is CASSLIAGPADTQYF. In DNA, the CDR3 is TGTGCCAGCAGCTTAATAGCGGGACCAGCAGATACGCAGTATTTT. This sequence joins TRBV7-9 and TRBJ2-3; 8 positions match TRBD2. The CDR3 loop spans 15 amino acids. V was pared by 2 bases and J by 4 bases, with 5 bases of the junction left unmatched. Germline CDR1 is SEHNR and CDR2 is FQNEAQ (reference sequence).

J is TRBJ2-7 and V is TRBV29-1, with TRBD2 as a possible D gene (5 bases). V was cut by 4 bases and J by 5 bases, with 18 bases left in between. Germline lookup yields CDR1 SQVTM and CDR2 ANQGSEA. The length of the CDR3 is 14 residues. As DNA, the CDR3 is TGCAGCGTTGCTCGGACTGTCGAAGTCGACGAGCAGTACTTC. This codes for CSVARTVEVDEQYF.

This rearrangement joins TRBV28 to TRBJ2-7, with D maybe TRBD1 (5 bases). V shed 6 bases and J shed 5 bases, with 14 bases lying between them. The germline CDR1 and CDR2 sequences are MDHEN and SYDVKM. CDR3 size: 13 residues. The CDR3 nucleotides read TGTGCCAGCAGCCCCTTAAGGGGCCACGAGCAGTACTTC. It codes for CASSPLRGHEQYF.

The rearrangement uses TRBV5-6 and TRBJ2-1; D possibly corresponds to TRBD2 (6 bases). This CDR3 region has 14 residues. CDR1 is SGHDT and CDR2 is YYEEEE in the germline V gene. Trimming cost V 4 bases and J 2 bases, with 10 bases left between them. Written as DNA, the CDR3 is TGTGCCAGCAGCAGGGACTTTACCTACAATGAGCAGTTCTTC. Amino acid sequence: CASSRDFTYNEQFF.

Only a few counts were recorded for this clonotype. Written as DNA, the CDR3 is TGTGCCAGCAGCCCCGGACGGGCAGATACGCAGTATTTT. It translates to CASSPGRADTQYF. The V call is TRBV7-3, the J call TRBJ2-3; D ambiguous. The CDR3 totals 13 residues. V lost 5 bases and J lost 4, with 10 bases in between. Per the germline V gene, CDR1 is SGHTA and CDR2 is FQGTGA.

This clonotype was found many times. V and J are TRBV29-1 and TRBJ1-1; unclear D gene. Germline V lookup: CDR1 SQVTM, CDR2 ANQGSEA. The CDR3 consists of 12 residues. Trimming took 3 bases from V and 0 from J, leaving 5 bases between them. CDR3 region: CSVDYLNTEAFF. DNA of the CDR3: TGCAGCGTTGATTACTTGAACACTGAAGCTTTCTTT.